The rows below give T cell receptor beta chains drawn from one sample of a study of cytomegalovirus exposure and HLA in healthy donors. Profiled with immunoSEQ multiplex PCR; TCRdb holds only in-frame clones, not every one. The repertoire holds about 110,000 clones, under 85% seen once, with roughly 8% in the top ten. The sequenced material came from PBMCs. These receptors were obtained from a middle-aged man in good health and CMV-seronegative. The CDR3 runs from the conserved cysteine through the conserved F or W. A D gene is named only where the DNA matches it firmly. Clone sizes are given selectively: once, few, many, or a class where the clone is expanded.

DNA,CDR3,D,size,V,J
TGTGCCAGCTCACCGGTGGTGAGGCTAAGCACAGATACGCAGTATTTT,CASSPVVRLSTDTQYF,NA,many,TRBV18,TRBJ2-3
TGTGCCAGCAGCCGGGCGACGGCCGGCTACGAGCAGTACTTC,CASSRATAGYEQYF,NA,few,TRBV4-2,TRBJ2-7
TGTGCCAGCAGTTTCGGTAGCGGGGTAGGAGAGCAGTACTTC,CASSFGSGVGEQYF,TRBD2,NA,TRBV28,TRBJ2-7
TGTGCCAGCACCCTGGGTGGTAGCGGGGGGGCCCTGGCCGGGGAGCTGTTTTTT,CASTLGGSGGALAGELFF,TRBD2,NA,TRBV28,TRBJ2-2
TGTGCCAGCAGCTTAGGAGGGGCAGGGACTGGTCATAATTCACCCCTCCACTTT,CASSLGGAGTGHNSPLHF,NA,NA,TRBV7-9,TRBJ1-6
TGTGCTAGTGGTAAACCCAGGTTCCTCATTTATAGCAATCAGCCCCAGCATTTT,CASGKPRFLIYSNQPQHF,NA,NA,TRBV12-5,TRBJ1-5
TGTGCCAGCAGTTCCCAAGGGGCAGGGGGCGCGCGTTCACCCCTCCACTTT,CASSSQGAGGARSPLHF,TRBD1,NA,TRBV28,TRBJ1-6
TGTGCCACCAGCATCATATCGGGCAATCAGCCCCAGCATTTT,CATSIISGNQPQHF,NA,few,TRBV15,TRBJ1-5
TGTGCCAGCAGCTGGGAGGCTGAAGCTTTCTTT,CASSWEAEAFF,NA,NA,TRBV5-6,TRBJ1-1
TGTGCCAGTAGTATAATGACAGGGGTAAACTACGAGCAGTACTTC,CASSIMTGVNYEQYF,TRBD1,NA,TRBV19,TRBJ2-7
TGTGCCAGCAGCTTGGCCGGGACAGGGACCTCCTACGAGCAGTACTTC,CASSLAGTGTSYEQYF,TRBD1,NA,TRBV5-6,TRBJ2-7
TGTGCCAGCAGCTTGATGTGGCAGGGAAACTATGGCTACACCTTC,CASSLMWQGNYGYTF,NA,medium-sized,TRBV5-8,TRBJ1-2
TGCGCCAGCAGCCAAGATCAGGGGGCGGTATACGAGCAGTACTTC,CASSQDQGAVYEQYF,TRBD1,NA,TRBV4-1,TRBJ2-7
TGTGCCAGCAGCTTGGACAGGGGAGTCTTCAATGAGCAGTTCTTC,CASSLDRGVFNEQFF,TRBD1,NA,TRBV5-6,TRBJ2-1
TGTGCCAGCAGCGTAGTGGCGGGGGTACACAATGAGCAGTTCTTC,CASSVVAGVHNEQFF,TRBD2,NA,TRBV9,TRBJ2-1
TGCGCCAGCAGCTTTGGACTAGCGGGGGCCTTCTACAATGAGCAGTTCTTC,CASSFGLAGAFYNEQFF,TRBD2,once,TRBV5-1,TRBJ2-1
TGTGCCAGCAGTGACGAGGACACTCCTAGAGAGACCCAGTACTTC,CASSDEDTPRETQYF,NA,NA,TRBV2,TRBJ2-5
TGTGCCAGCAGTACCGGAGAGGGAATCTCCGAGCAGTACTTC,CASSTGEGISEQYF,NA,NA,TRBV6-5,TRBJ2-7
TGTTCCAGCAGCCCAGGGACTAGCGGGGGAACCTACGAGCAGTACTTC,CSSSPGTSGGTYEQYF,TRBD2,NA,TRBV7-9,TRBJ2-7
TGCGCCAGCAGTCGGGGACTAGCGGGGGGGCAAGATGAGCAGTTCTTC,CASSRGLAGGQDEQFF,TRBD2,once,TRBV5-1,TRBJ2-1
TGTGCCACCAGAAGGACAGGGTATAATTCACCCCTCCACTTT,CATRRTGYNSPLHF,TRBD1,few,TRBV15,TRBJ1-6
TGCGCCAGCAGCCTGTCTCCCGGGGGGGAAAAACTGTTTTTT,CASSLSPGGEKLFF,NA,once,TRBV4-1,TRBJ1-4
TGTGCCAGCAGCTTAGGTCGGGGGGGCCGAGGAAATCAAGAGACCCAGTACTTC,CASSLGRGGRGNQETQYF,TRBD2,NA,TRBV7-6,TRBJ2-5
TGTGCCTGGATCCCCCCTCTCCAAGAGACCCAGTACTTC,CAWIPPLQETQYF,NA,once,TRBV30,TRBJ2-5
TGTGCCAGCAGCCCAACAGGGCCCAATCAGCCCCAGCATTTT,CASSPTGPNQPQHF,NA,few,TRBV7-2,TRBJ1-5
TGTGCCAGCAGTGAAGGGGGCAACACCGGGGAGCTGTTTTTT,CASSEGGNTGELFF,NA,NA,TRBV25-1,TRBJ2-2
TGTGCCAGCAGAAGGGAAGACAGCTCCGAAGAACGGGAAAAACTGTTTTTT,CASRREDSSEEREKLFF,NA,many,TRBV28,TRBJ1-4
TGTGCCAGCTCACCCGTTACAGGGGAGAACTCTGGAAACACCATATATTTT,CASSPVTGENSGNTIYF,TRBD1,few,TRBV18,TRBJ1-3
TGTGCCACCTCGACAGGGTTTCAGCGAAACACCATATATTTT,CATSTGFQRNTIYF,TRBD1,NA,TRBV28,TRBJ1-3
TGTGCCAGCAGCTTGGGACAGGGGGCGGAAAAACTGTTTTTT,CASSLGQGAEKLFF,TRBD1,NA,TRBV5-4,TRBJ1-4
TGCGCCAGCAGCTTATCCCAGGGAACCTCACCCCTCCACTTT,CASSLSQGTSPLHF,NA,NA,TRBV5-1,TRBJ1-6
TGTGCCAGCAGCGGGCTTGTGGGTATCGGTGAGCAGTTCTTC,CASSGLVGIGEQFF,NA,NA,TRBV14,TRBJ2-1
TGTGCCAGCAGCTTGGGACAGGGGATTCACACAGATACGCAGTATTTT,CASSLGQGIHTDTQYF,TRBD1,few,TRBV5-8,TRBJ2-3
TGTGCCAGCTCAATTGGACTCGACAATGAGCAGTTCTTC,CASSIGLDNEQFF,NA,NA,TRBV18,TRBJ2-1
TGTGCCAGCGGAAGACAGGGGAACACCGGGGAGCTGTTTTTT,CASGRQGNTGELFF,TRBD1,NA,TRBV7-2,TRBJ2-2
TGTGCCTGGACGTGGGGGGGTGCGGATACGCAGTATTTT,CAWTWGGADTQYF,TRBD2,once,TRBV30,TRBJ2-3
TGTGCCAGCAGCTCAACAGGACAGGGGGACAATGAGCAGTTCTTC,CASSSTGQGDNEQFF,TRBD1,NA,TRBV13,TRBJ2-1